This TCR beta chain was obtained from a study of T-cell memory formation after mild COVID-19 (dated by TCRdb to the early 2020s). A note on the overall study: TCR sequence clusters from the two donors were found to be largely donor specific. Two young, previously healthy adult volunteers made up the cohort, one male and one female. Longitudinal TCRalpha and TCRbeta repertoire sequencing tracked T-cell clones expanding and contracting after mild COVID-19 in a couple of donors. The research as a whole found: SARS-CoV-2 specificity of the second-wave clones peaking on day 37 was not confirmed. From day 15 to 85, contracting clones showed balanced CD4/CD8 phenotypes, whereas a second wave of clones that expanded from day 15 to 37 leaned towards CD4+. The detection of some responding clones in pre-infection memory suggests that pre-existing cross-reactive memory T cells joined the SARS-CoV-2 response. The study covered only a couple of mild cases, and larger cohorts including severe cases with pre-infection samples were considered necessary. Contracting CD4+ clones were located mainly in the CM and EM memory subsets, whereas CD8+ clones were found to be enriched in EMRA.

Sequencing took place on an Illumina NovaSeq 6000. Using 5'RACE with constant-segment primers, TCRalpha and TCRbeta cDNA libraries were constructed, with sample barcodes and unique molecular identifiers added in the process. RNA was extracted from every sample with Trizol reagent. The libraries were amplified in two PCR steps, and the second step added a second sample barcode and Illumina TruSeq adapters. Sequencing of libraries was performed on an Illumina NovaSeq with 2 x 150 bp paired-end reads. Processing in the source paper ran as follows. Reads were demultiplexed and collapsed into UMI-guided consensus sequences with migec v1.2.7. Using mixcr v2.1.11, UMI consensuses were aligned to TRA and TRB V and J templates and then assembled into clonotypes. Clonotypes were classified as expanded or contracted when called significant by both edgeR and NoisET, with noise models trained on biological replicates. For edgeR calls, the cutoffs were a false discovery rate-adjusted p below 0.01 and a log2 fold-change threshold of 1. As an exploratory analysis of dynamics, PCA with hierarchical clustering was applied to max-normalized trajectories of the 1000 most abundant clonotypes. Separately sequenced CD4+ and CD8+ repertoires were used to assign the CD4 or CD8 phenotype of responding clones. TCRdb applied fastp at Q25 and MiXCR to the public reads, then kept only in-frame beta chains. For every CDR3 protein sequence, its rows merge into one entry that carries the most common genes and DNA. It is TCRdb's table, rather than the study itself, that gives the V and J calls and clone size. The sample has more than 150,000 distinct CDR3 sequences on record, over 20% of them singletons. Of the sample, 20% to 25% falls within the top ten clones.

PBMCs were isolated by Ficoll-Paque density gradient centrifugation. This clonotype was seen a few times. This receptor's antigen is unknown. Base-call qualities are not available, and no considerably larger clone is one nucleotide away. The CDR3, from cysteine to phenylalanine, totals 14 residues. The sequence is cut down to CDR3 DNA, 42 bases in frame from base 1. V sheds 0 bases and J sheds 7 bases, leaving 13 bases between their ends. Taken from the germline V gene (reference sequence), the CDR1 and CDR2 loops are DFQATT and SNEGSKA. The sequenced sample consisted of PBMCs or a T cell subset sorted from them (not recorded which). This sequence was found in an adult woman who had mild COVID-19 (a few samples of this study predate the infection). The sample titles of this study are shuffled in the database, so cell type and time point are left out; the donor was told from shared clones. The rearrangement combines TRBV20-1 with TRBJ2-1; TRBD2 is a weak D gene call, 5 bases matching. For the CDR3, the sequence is CSARDLLVFNEQFF. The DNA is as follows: TGCAGTGCTAGAGATTTACTAGTGTTTAATGAGCAGTTCTTC.